This TCR beta chain was identified during a study of T cell clones after liver transplantation (dated by TCRdb to the late 2010s). Describing the broader study: ITN030ST, the source of the samples, was a randomized trial that attempted immunosuppression withdrawal within 2 years of liver transplantation. Three of the eight recipients were HCV-positive; the others were transplanted for non-autoimmune, non-viral indications. Donor-reactive T cell clones were identified by TCRbeta sequencing after a pre-transplant mixed lymphocyte reaction and then tracked in post-transplant blood. To count as tolerant, a recipient had to stay completely off immunosuppression for at least one year without liver enzymes climbing beyond twice the upper limit of normal. No induction therapy was given to the subjects, and standard immunosuppression was administered until randomization at 12-24 months post-transplant. As an antigen-independent comparator for the donor-reactive sequences, third party-reactive TCRbeta sequences from pre-transplant MLRs were identified as well. Of the 8 liver transplant recipients making up the studied cohort, 3 were classified as tolerant and 5 as non-tolerant. Blood samples were taken pre-transplant, pre-randomization before withdrawal, and post-randomization after full withdrawal or failed withdrawal.

High-throughput TCRbeta CDR3 sequencing of frozen genomic DNA was performed by immunoSEQ, with PCR amplification, mapping, bias correction and internal controls included. In the authors' own workflow: Only productive rearrangements were retained, and each unique TCRbeta sequence was defined by its CDR3 nucleotide sequence together with its V and J gene. For a sequence to be called donor-reactive, it needed a frequency of at least 0.01% and at least 5-fold expansion in CFSE-low cells compared with unstimulated pre-transplant cells. To ensure at least 90% detection power, minimum frequency thresholds were set for each subject based on that subject's lowest-template unstimulated sample. Repertoire turnover was measured by Jensen-Shannon divergence between the top 1000 TCRbeta sequences post- and pre-transplant. Changes in detection of donor-reactive sequences were tested with two-sided Fisher's exact tests. The immuneACCESS repertoire file appears here via TCRdb, limited to in-frame rearrangements. These files lack a portion of the clones; in checked studies, under half of the deficit traces to unresolved V genes, and the cause of the others is not known. V and J calls plus clone size are reproduced from that table; the DNA served to infer D and trimming. This sample holds approximately 100,000 clones; approximately 78% were observed only once. About 1% of the sample lies in the top ten.

Of note for this clone: Its cognate antigen has yet to be identified. Base qualities are missing; no much larger clone stands one base away.

Results and caveats for the whole study, not just this receptor: Donor-reactive sequences decreased more than third party-reactive sequences, which suggests partial antigen-specific deletion that was not related to withdrawal success. Once repertoire turnover was taken into account, donor-reactive detection showed a significant reduction for CD4 in 7 of 8 subjects and for CD8 in 8 of 8. In 5 of 8 subjects, regardless of tolerance or HCV status, circulating donor-reactive CD4 TCRbeta sequences dropped significantly post-transplant. Low numbers of available donor cells limited the measurable donor-reactive repertoire in a couple of subjects. Because allograft tissue specimens were not available, migration of donor-reactive T cells into the graft, rather than deletion, may have occurred. The conclusions were considered preliminary, being limited by small, heterogeneous patient numbers and non-standardized post-transplant time points.

Interpreted using the paper, the time point label stands for: pre-transplant. Unstimulated PBMCs, after thawing, were stained for CD3, CD4 and CD8 and then FACS-sorted into CD3+CD4+ and CD3+CD8+ populations. All 8 studied subjects were randomized to withdrawal of immunosuppression. The Qiagen DNeasy Blood and Tissue Kit was used for genomic DNA isolation. This TCR was recovered from a human donor who received a liver transplant. This specimen consisted of CD4+ T cells from blood, obtained before liver transplant.

The CDR3 protein is CASSFQGENTEAFF. The bases read TGTGCCAGCAGCTTCCAGGGGGAGAACACTGAAGCTTTCTTT. Rearrangement joined TRBV7-9 to TRBJ1-1; 7 bases in the middle match TRBD1. V loses 3 bases at its end and J loses 1 base; junction bases beyond the gene matches: 2. The germline V gene (reference sequence) specifies SEHNR as CDR1 and FQNEAQ as CDR2. The CDR3 numbers 14 residues from cysteine through phenylalanine. Solely the CDR3 DNA is kept, with 42 bases framed from the first base.